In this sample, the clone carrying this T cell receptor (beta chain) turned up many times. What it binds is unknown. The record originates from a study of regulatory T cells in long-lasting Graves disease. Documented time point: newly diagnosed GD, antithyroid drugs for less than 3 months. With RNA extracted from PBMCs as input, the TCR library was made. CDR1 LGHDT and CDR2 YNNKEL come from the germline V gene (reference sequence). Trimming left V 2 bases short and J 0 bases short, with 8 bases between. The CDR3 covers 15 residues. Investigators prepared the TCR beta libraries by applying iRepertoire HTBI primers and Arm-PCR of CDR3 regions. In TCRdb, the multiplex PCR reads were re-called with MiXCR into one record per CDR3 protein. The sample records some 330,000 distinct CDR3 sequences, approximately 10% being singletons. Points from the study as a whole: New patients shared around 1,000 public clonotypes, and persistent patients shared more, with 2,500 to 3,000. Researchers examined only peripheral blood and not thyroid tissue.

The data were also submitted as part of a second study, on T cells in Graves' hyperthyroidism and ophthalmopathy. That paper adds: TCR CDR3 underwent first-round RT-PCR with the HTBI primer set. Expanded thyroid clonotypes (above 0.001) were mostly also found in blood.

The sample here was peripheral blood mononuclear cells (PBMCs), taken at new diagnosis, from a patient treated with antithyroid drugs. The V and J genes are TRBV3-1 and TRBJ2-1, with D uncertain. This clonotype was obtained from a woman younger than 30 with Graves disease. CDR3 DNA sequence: TGTGCCAGCAGCCAAAGGTCTCGCTCCTACAATGAGCAGTTCTTC. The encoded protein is CASSQRSRSYNEQFF.